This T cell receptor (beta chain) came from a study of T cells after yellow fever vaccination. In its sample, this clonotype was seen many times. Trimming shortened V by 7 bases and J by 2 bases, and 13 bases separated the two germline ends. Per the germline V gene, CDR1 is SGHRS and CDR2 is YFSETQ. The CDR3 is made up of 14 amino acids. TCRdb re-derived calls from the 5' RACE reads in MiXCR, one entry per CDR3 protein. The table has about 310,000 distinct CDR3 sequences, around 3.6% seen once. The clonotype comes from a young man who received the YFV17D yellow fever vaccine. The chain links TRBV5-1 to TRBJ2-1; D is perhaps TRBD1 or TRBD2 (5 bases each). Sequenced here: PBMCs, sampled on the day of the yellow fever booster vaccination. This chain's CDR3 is CASFVRDAYNEQFF. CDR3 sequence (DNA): TGCGCCAGCTTCGTCAGGGACGCCTACAATGAGCAGTTCTTC.